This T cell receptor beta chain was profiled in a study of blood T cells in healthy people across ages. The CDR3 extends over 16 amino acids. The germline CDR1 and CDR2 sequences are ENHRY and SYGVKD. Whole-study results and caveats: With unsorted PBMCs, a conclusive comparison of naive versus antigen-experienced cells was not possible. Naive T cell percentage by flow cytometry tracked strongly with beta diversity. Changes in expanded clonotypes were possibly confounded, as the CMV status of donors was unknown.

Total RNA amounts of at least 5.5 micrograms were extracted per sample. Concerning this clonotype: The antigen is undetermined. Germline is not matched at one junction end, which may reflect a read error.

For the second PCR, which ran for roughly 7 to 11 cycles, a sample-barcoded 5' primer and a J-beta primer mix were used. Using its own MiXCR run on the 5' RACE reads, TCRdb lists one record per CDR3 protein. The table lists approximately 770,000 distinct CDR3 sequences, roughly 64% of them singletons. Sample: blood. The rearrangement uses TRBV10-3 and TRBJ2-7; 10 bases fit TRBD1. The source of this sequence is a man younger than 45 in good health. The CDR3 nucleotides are TGTGCCATCAGTGAGTCTATTAGACAGGGGGCTTACGGGCAGTACTTC. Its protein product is CAISESIRQGAYGQYF.